This T cell receptor (beta chain) was retrieved from a study of blood T cells in healthy people across ages. This CDR3 is built from 16 residues. Looked up from germline, CDR1 is SGHKS and CDR2 is YYEKEE (reference sequence). J was trimmed by 6 bases and V by 2 bases; bases with no gene match: 11. Donor samples were obtained from healthy Caucasian individuals from Russia, aged about 6 to 95. Alongside a J-beta primer mix, a sample-barcoded 5' primer served in a second PCR lasting roughly 6 to 12 cycles. Each CDR3 protein is one row after TCRdb ran MiXCR on the 5' RACE reads. The repertoire holds 1.5 million to 2 million distinct CDR3 sequences, with roughly 28% as singletons.

Input material: blood. The chain combines TRBV5-5 with TRBJ2-3; TRBD1 matches 8 bases. The TCR originated in a woman aged 30 to 39 in good health. The CDR3 loop is CASSFIQGVSGDTQYF. The CDR3 DNA reads TGTGCCAGCAGCTTTATACAGGGGGTTTCGGGGGATACGCAGTATTTT.